The T cell receptor (beta chain) described here comes from a study of T cell responses to AZD1222 COVID-19 vaccine. General study results and limits: All repertoire sampling was performed exclusively after the peak T cell response.

The ends were cut back, 0 bases at V and 6 bases at J, with 14 bases in the middle. The germline gives CDR1 LNHNV, CDR2 YYDKDF (reference sequence). The CDR3 is made up of 15 amino acids. TCRdb's table, derived via immunoSEQ multiplex PCR, lists solely in-frame clones and lacks some. The sample contains about 84,000 clones, around 90% of which appear only once. On this clone: Its antigen is still unknown.

The chain combines TRBV15 with TRBJ1-1; weak D call: TRBD1 (5 bases). The TCR sequence derives from an adult who received the AZD1222 COVID-19 vaccine. Here the sequenced sample was peripheral blood, taken 28 days after the second AZD1222 dose. The CDR3 is CATSRDLLGEPEAFF. CDR3 in DNA: TGTGCCACCAGCAGAGATTTATTGGGGGAACCTGAAGCTTTCTTT.